A single sample is the source of the 6 T cell receptor beta chains below, sequenced in a study of a mutant IDH1 vaccine in newly diagnosed glioma. These receptors have no identified antigens. Time point: week 35, safety follow-up. The investigators gave 300 ug of mutant IDH1 20-mer peptide in each vaccine dose, together with topical imiquimod. The data were produced by immunoSEQ multiplex PCR, yet TCRdb's version contains in-frame clones alone and is incomplete. The sample has some 60,000 clones; around 81% are singletons. The sequences come from PBMCs, collected from a glioma patient whose treatment included an IDH1 peptide vaccine. These receptors were obtained from a man between 40 and 49 years old with glioma.

This chain uses TRBV18 with TRBJ2-7; D is unclear. Germline CDR1 is KGHSH and CDR2 is LQKENI. Trimming cost V 2 bases and J 2 bases, with 10 bases left between them. The CDR3 extends over 14 amino acids. The CDR3 loop is CASSPARTPYEQYF. The CDR3 DNA follows: TGTGCCAGCTCACCAGCCAGAACCCCCTACGAGCAGTACTTC.

The rearrangement joins TRBV4-3 to TRBJ2-3, with 10 bases lining up with TRBD2. V trimming: 0 bases; J trimming: 5 bases; junction bases outside the gene matches: 5. The CDR3 totals 16 residues. Germline lookup yields CDR1 LGHNA and CDR2 YSLEER. Here the CDR3 DNA reads TGCGCCAGCAGCCAAGAATCAGCGGGGGGGGTAGATACGCAGTATTTT. It translates to CASSQESAGGVDTQYF.

This clone has just one count. The rearrangement joins TRBV7-2 to TRBJ2-7; D is unresolved. The CDR3 covers 15 residues. Germline CDR1 is SGHTA and CDR2 is FQGNSA. Deletions cut 4 bases from V and 3 bases from J, with 16 bases between. The CDR3 region has the DNA TGTGCCAGCAGCTCGCCGGAATATCCAATCTACGAGCAGTACTTC. Protein: CASSSPEYPIYEQYF.

The V call is TRBV5-6, the J call TRBJ2-2; D is unresolved. Germline V gene sequence: CDR1 SGHDT, CDR2 YYEEEE. The V gene lost 1 base and the J gene lost 7 bases, with 11 bases spanning the gap. The CDR3 extends over 14 amino acids. CDR3 in amino acids: CASSLQGGFGELFF. CDR3 sequence (DNA): TGTGCCAGCAGCTTGCAAGGCGGCTTCGGGGAGCTGTTTTTT.

There are a few counts of this clone. This rearrangement joins TRBV4-3 to TRBJ2-1, with 11 nucleotides matching TRBD2. The germline V gene has CDR1 LGHNA and CDR2 YSLEER. The V gene end was trimmed by 4 bases and the J gene end by 8 bases; junction bases not matched to a gene: 13. This CDR3 has 17 amino acids. The CDR3 spells CASSPFILAGGGDEQFF. CDR3 sequence (DNA): TGCGCCAGCAGCCCCTTCATCCTAGCGGGGGGAGGCGATGAGCAGTTCTTC.

This clone appeared once. The gene calls are TRBV14 and TRBJ2-3; 10 bases fit TRBD2. The V gene end was trimmed by 0 bases and the J gene end by 6 bases; junction bases not matched to a gene: 12. Germline CDR1 reads SGHDN; CDR2 reads FVKESK. The CDR3 loop spans 18 amino acids. CDR3 loop: CASSQERGLAGVLDTQYF. The CDR3 DNA reads as TGTGCCAGCAGCCAAGAACGAGGGCTAGCGGGAGTCCTGGATACGCAGTATTTT.